This T cell receptor beta chain emerged from a study of cytomegalovirus exposure and HLA in healthy donors (dated by TCRdb to the late 2010s). Regarding the research as a whole: According to an earlier analysis of 450 to 650 of the donors, 150 million to 200 million T cells yielded 90 million to 130 million unique TCR beta sequences and more than 250 Gb of sequence data. The study profiled the T cell repertoires of approximately 700 subjects by immunosequencing and related them to cytomegalovirus serostatus. About 300 gigabases of sequencing data and around 87 million unique TCR sequences were included in an early release covering 550 to 650 HLA-typed donors. Donor age, sex, ethnicity and CMV serostatus were compiled alongside the repertoire data. Typing coverage differed by locus: A, B, C, DRB1 and DQB1 were typed in about 629-640 donors, DQA1 in approximately 520, DPA1 in some 600, and DPB1 in 472. Along with the roughly 700-subject first cohort, a separate validation cohort of over a hundred different subjects was used. HLA typing covered class I and class II loci at four-digit resolution. Across about 380 genotyped donors of the cohort, an average of roughly 230,000 unique TCR beta nucleotide sequences per donor were sequenced, and about a sixth of those sequences were non-productive. Five DR-DQ haplotypes were treated as single units for association and clustering because of strong linkage in the cohort. All discovery cohort repertoires had been generated on a single sequencing platform. A later analysis re-analyzed previously published TCR beta repertoires from roughly 690 donors and added high-resolution HLA genotyping to study TCR occurrence patterns. The study aimed to test whether cataloging public T cell receptors could reveal signatures of past pathogen exposure. Of the roughly 430 genotyped donors, 81% fell in the genetic ancestry cluster associated with self-reported Caucasian donors. In a later genetic analysis, genome-wide SNP genotypes for about three fifths of the 666 donors were used, and that subset was treated as a discovery cohort. To decide whether each TCR beta V gene segment behaved as functional or pseudogenic, an earlier analysis of some 600 of the donors relied on high-throughput TCR beta sequencing. To predict cytomegalovirus infection status, the study combined high-throughput TCR immunosequencing, statistical association of individual TCRs with disease status, and machine learning. Rather than drawing on any new phenotypic data, the later analysis identified candidate immune exposures from TCR beta sequences and the way those sequences occurred across donors.

As concerns this clone: No antigen is known for it. Base quality data are lacking; no much larger clone is found one base away.

The germline V gene supplies CDR1 MGHRA and CDR2 YSYEKL. Including cysteine and phenylalanine, the CDR3 has 17 amino acids. The read is trimmed to its CDR3 DNA, 51 bases read in frame from base 1. Relative to germline, V is 0 bases shorter and J is 0 bases shorter, with 14 bases between their ends. Study-wide findings and limitations: The study gave a list of 150 to 200 TCR beta chains associated with cytomegalovirus. Because HLA typing was missing for some donors at each locus, association tests included only the typed subset. A later analysis associated 16,951 TCR beta sequences with specific HLA alleles at a false discovery rate of 0.05. While some public TCRs were present in many individuals, most TCR sequences turned up only very rarely across donors. A further reported finding was that TCR beta sequences accurately predicted the HLA-A and HLA-B alleles for most subjects in the first cohort. Assigning TCR associations to individual alleles was difficult when HLA alleles, especially DR and DQ, strongly co-occurred. An earlier analysis of roughly 570 of the donors showed that most TCR beta V segments appeared in productive rearrangements either about 90% or about 30% of the time, which broadly matched IMGT annotations. The 87-base-pair reads could not distinguish some IMGT-functional V segments, including TRBV6-2 and TRBV6-3, so those segments were excluded. The presence/absence analyses assumed that sequencing depth was roughly uniform across donors, and that assumption may not be true. Linkage disequilibrium might explain the correlated functional status among segregating V segments, but an unknown experimental factor could not be excluded. The classifier was reported to diagnose cytomegalovirus status with high specificity and sensitivity in both the original and validation cohorts. A later analysis found that TCR association rates varied across HLA loci, with DRB1 alleles showing the most associated TCRs and HLA-C alleles the fewest. A later genetic analysis associated a missense DCLRE1C variant with V-gene and J-gene trimming of TCR beta chains, and an independent cohort replicated the association. A cluster of highly shared sequence variants was judged likely to be a technical artifact of the sequencing pipeline. A later genetic analysis reported fewer N-insertions in productive TCRs among donors in an Asian-associated ancestry cluster than the roughly 640-donor mean. In vitro tests confirmed that a few of the cytomegalovirus-associated TCR beta chains recognize cytomegalovirus antigens. According to a later analysis, parvovirus B19, influenza, CMV and Epstein-Barr virus appeared linked to several top co-occurrence clusters. According to the authors, the approach could potentially be generalized to other disease states and immunological phenotypes. Because counts were too low, some 17 rarely observed V segments, including chromosome 9 orphons, were left out of the earlier analysis of a few hundred of the donors. The only immune exposure information available for the cohort was CMV serostatus. In this cohort, only TCR beta chains were sequenced, and detectable features were limited by the absence of alpha or paired-chain data. Most CMV-associated TCR beta chains appeared to be HLA-restricted in a later analysis, and the HLA associations seemed to be driven largely by CMV exposure. A later analysis found that HLA-associated TCR beta chains were more clonally expanded and had lower generation probabilities than equally common non-associated chains.

The protocol used for the library was the immunoSEQ multiplex PCR assay. For the multiplex PCR, a mixture combining 60 forward primers for TCR Vbeta segments and 13 reverse primers for TCR Jbeta segments was used. Amplification of the CDR3 region of rearranged TCR beta genes was performed with a multiplex PCR assay on genomic DNA. On the Illumina HiSeq System, the amplified TCR beta libraries were sequenced as 87-base-pair reads. Processing in the source paper ran as follows. A later analysis tallied around 87 million unique TCR beta chains across the 700 or so repertoires, and 10 million to 11 million of those chains were shared by two or more donors. Raw reads were error-corrected and collapsed into unique sequences with a nearest-neighbor algorithm that merged closely related sequences to remove PCR and sequencing errors. To assign V, D and J gene segments, CDR3 sequences were aligned to IMGT reference sequences. Each retained sequence needed at least a six-nucleotide match to both a V gene segment and a J gene segment. A rearrangement counted as productive if the CDR3 had no stop codons and remained in frame with V and J, and every other rearrangement counted as non-productive. Following IMGT convention, CDR3 was defined as the stretch from the second conserved V-encoded cysteine to the conserved J-encoded phenylalanine. The earlier analysis of more than 450 of the donors excluded sequences that lacked an unambiguous match to a single V gene segment. An earlier analysis of 550 to 650 of the donors classified V segments as functional when productive rearrangements were above 56.7% and as segregating when the standard deviation between donors was above 5%. A statistical classification framework was built for diagnosing cytomegalovirus status from the catalog of TCR beta chain sequences. A later analysis assigned V and J genes by comparing TCR nucleotide sequences with IMGT/GENE-DB human TR gene sequences. A later analysis assigned CDR3 sequences and most-parsimonious VDJ recombination scenarios with the TCRdist pipeline. A later analysis defined each TCR beta chain by its CDR3 amino acid sequence plus V-gene family, and excluded reads lacking a unique V-gene family. As a way to deal with suspected cross-contamination and a sequencing artifact, a later analysis dropped 500 to 700 nucleotide sequences that were highly shared and had low generation probability. In a later analysis, a clonal expansion index was calculated for each public chain from normalized within-repertoire ranks of inferred template counts. In a later analysis, generation probabilities were computed with a VDJ recombination model fitted to out-of-frame rearrangements, and the resulting probabilities were checked against IGoR. A later analysis scored TCR-TCR, TCR-HLA and TCR-CMV co-occurrence with hypergeometric tests, applying a repertoire-size bias correction to TCR pairs. In a later analysis, false discovery rates were estimated by permuting HLA or CMV assignments 20 times. In a later analysis, co-occurring TCRs were grouped using DBSCAN, and TCRdist sequence similarity was added for clustering within HLA-allele-positive subsets. Repertoires with fewer than 30,000 or more than 120,000 public chains were left out of co-occurrence clustering, as were several repertoires with anomalous nucleotide sharing. TCRdb took this table from immuneACCESS and kept in-frame rearrangements with V and J called. Such tables lack part of the clones; where checked against another copy, unresolved V genes explain under half of the gap, and the rest is unexplained. The V and J calls and clone size come from that table; D and trimming were worked out from the DNA. Within this sample are 150,000 or so clones, with 55% to 75% of them counted one time only. 2% to 3% of the sample lies in the top ten.

The cohort comprised approximately 700 healthy bone marrow donors. At the time of sampling, every cohort member was nominally healthy, though immune exposures that went unrecorded were likely present. CMV serostatus was positive for 289 and negative for about half of the roughly 700 cohort members, and was not recorded for this donor. A peripheral blood sample was collected from each donor, and TCR beta sequencing was performed on peripheral blood mononuclear cells. The Qiagen DNeasy Blood Extraction Kit was used to extract genomic DNA from the blood cell samples. Sequenced sample: PBMCs. The clonotype comes from a human donor in good health. This sequence uses TRBV4-1 and TRBJ1-1, and the D gene may be TRBD1, 6 bases matching. The encoded CDR3 is CASSQDGSGALNTEAFF. The DNA sequence is TGCGCCAGCAGCCAAGACGGGTCAGGGGCCCTGAACACTGAAGCTTTCTTT.